The entry that follows covers one T cell receptor (beta chain) sequence. As yet, its antigen is unknown. The CDR3 length is 14 residues. The germline CDR1 and CDR2 sequences are MNHEY and SVGAGI. V was clipped by 6 bases and J by 10 bases; unmatched bases: 11. This sample was included in a study of immune evolution from preneoplasia to lung adenocarcinoma. Study outcomes and limitations: Normal lung had highest clonality; later lesions appeared denser, more diverse. From normal lung to invasive adenocarcinoma, top clone frequencies appeared to decrease.

Patient tissue came from resections in Japan or China, 2014–2017. Histologic diagnosis was independently verified by two lung pathologists. The method was immunoSEQ multiplex PCR; TCRdb's version includes in-frame clones alone and lacks a portion of them. Here the sample spans 4,500 to 5,000 clones, roughly four fifths being singletons. The V call is TRBV6-5, the J call TRBJ1-5; 8 nucleotides line up with TRBD1. This receptor was obtained from an older donor with lung adenocarcinoma. The sample comprised FFPE adjacent normal lung tissue. CDR3 in amino acids: CASRETGTGLPQHF. CDR3 nucleotide sequence: TGTGCCAGCAGAGAAACCGGGACAGGCCTACCCCAGCATTTT.